Below, 5 T cell receptor beta chains from the same sample are listed, as sequenced in a study of cytomegalovirus exposure and HLA in healthy donors. PCR employed 60 Vbeta and 13 Jbeta primers. The method was immunoSEQ multiplex PCR; TCRdb's version includes in-frame clones alone and lacks a portion of them. The data contain about 190,000 clones, roughly 77% of them singletons. The sequenced sample was PBMCs. The receptors originated from a woman in her fifties or sixties in good health and CMV-seronegative.

The chain links TRBV18 to TRBJ2-6; D remains unclear. The CDR3 consists of 13 residues. Germline loops: CDR1 KGHSH, CDR2 LQKENI. Deletions cut 3 bases from V and 12 bases from J, with 12 bases between. In DNA, the CDR3 is TGTGCCAGCTCACCTCTCACCGACTCCGTCCTGACTTTC. Its protein is CASSPLTDSVLTF.

The CDR3 DNA follows: TGCGCCAGCAGCCCGGCGGGTAAGGCTGACACTGAAGCTTTCTTT. Amino acid sequence: CASSPAGKADTEAFF. The chain couples TRBV5-1 to TRBJ1-1, with unresolved D. The length of the CDR3 is 15 residues. Trimming took off 4 bases at V and 3 bases at J, with 16 bases between the two ends. Germline V gene lookup returns CDR1 SGHRS and CDR2 YFSETQ.

J is TRBJ1-1 and V is TRBV5-1, with 9 positions matching TRBD1. The CDR3 spans 14 residues. Germline CDR1 and CDR2: SGHRS and YFSETQ. V gave up 3 bases and J gave up 8 bases; unmatched junction bases: 8. The CDR3 sequence is CASSSGTGFLEAFF. CDR3 bases: TGCGCCAGCAGCTCCGGGACAGGGTTTTTGGAAGCTTTCTTT.

In its sample, this clone was seen a few times. The gene calls are TRBV5-1 and TRBJ1-1, with TRBD1 as a possible D gene (6 bases). The V gene lost 3 bases and the J gene lost 7 bases, with 13 bases spanning the gap. This CDR3 has 13 residues. Germline loops: CDR1 SGHRS, CDR2 YFSETQ. The CDR3 loop is CASSSLGQFEAFF. The CDR3 DNA sequence: TGCGCCAGCAGCTCCCTCGGACAGTTTGAAGCTTTCTTT.

J is TRBJ2-7 and V is TRBV4-1, with D tentatively TRBD1 (5 bases). The V and J ends lost 0 bases and 6 bases respectively, with 9 bases between them. Germline CDR1 reads MGHRA; CDR2 reads YSYEKL. The CDR3 spans 13 residues. The CDR3, as DNA: TGCGCCAGCAGCCAAGATCTTGACAGCGAGCAGTACTTC. Residues: CASSQDLDSEQYF.